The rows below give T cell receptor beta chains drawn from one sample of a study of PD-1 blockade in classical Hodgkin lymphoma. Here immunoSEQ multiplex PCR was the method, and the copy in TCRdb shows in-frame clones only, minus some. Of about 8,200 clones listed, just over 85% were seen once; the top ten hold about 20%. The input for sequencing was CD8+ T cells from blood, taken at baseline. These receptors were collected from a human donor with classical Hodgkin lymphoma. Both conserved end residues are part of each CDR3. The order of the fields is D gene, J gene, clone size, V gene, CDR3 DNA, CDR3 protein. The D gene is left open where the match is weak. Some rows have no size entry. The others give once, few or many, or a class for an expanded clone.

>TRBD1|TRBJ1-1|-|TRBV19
TGTGCCAGTAGTCTGACAGGGAGGACTGAAGCTTTCTTT
CASSLTGRTEAFF
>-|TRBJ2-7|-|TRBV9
TGTGCCAGCAGCGTAGGCGTGAAGTCTCCTGACGAGCAGTACTTC
CASSVGVKSPDEQYF
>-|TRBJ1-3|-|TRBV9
TGTGCCAGCAGCCAAACAGCCAGCTCTGGAAACACCATATATTTT
CASSQTASSGNTIYF
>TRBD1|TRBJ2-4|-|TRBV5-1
TGCGCCAGCAGCACCTGGACAGGGGGCCGAGCCAAAAACATTCAGTACTTC
CASSTWTGGRAKNIQYF
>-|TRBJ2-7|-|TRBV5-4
TGTGCCAGCAGCACTGGCCCAGAACCTTCCTTCGAGCAGTACTTC
CASSTGPEPSFEQYF
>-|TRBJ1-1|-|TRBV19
TGTGCCGGGACCCTCCAGGGATTTCGTACTGAAGCTTTCTTT
CAGTLQGFRTEAFF
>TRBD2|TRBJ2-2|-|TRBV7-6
TGTGCCAGCAGCTTAACGACTAGCGGGGAGGCAACGATAGCCGGGGAGCTGTTTTTT
CASSLTTSGEATIAGELFF
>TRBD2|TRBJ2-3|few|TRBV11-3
TGTGCCAGCAGCTTAGACAGACTAGCGGGGGCGTGGGATACGCAGTATTTT
CASSLDRLAGAWDTQYF
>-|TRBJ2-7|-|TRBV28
TGTGCCAGCAGTTTAGTCCAGGGCGACTACTACGAGCAGTACTTC
CASSLVQGDYYEQYF
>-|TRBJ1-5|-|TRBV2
TGTGCCAGCAGTGACACGGGTCCCAATCAGCCCCAGCATTTT
CASSDTGPNQPQHF
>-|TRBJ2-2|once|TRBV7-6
TGTGCCAGCAGCTCCGATCTCGGGGAGCTGTTTTTT
CASSSDLGELFF
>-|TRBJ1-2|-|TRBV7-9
TGTGCCAGCAGCTTATCACAGAATAACTATGGCTACACCTTC
CASSLSQNNYGYTF
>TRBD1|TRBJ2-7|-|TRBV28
TGTGCCGCCGAGGGGACAGGGGGCGACGAGCAGTACTTC
CAAEGTGGDEQYF
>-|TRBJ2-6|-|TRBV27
TGTGCCAGCAGTTTTTTGCCAGGGAGAGACTCTGGGGCCAACGTCCTGACTTTC
CASSFLPGRDSGANVLTF
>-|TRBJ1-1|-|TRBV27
TGTGCCAGCAGTTTTTTTCCGAACACTGAAGCTTTCTTT
CASSFFPNTEAFF
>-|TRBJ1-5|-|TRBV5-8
TGTGCCAGCAGCTTTGGAGGACAGTATAGCAATCAGCCCCAGCATTTT
CASSFGGQYSNQPQHF
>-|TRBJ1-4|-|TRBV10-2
TGCGCCAGCAGTGAAGGGGAAGGAGGTGAAAAACTGTTTTTT
CASSEGEGGEKLFF
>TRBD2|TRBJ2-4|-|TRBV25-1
TGTGCCAGCAGTGAACCCCTAGCGGGAGTAGACAAAAACATTCAGTACTTC
CASSEPLAGVDKNIQYF
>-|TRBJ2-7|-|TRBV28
TGTGCCAGCAGTTTATTAGGTGACTCCTACGAGCAGTACTTC
CASSLLGDSYEQYF
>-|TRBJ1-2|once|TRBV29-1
TGCAGCGTTGAAGATCTTCTTAACTATGGCTACACCTTC
CSVEDLLNYGYTF
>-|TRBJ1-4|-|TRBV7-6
TGTGCCAGCAGCTTAGATGTCGTCAGGAGTCATGAAAAACTGTTTTTT
CASSLDVVRSHEKLFF
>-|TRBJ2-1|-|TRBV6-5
TGTGCCAGCAGGCCAGGGGTGTATGGGGAAGGTGAGCAGTTCTTC
CASRPGVYGEGEQFF
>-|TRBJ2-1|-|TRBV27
TGTGCCAGCAGTTACAGGGCAGGGGACAATGAGCAGTTCTTC
CASSYRAGDNEQFF
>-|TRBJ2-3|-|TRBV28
TGTGCCAGCACCCCCCTAGGGGTTTACCCGCAGTATTTT
CASTPLGVYPQYF
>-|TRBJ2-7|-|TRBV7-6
TGTGCCAGCAGCCCACGAGAGGGCGGACAGCTTGGGGACTACGAGCAGTACTTC
CASSPREGGQLGDYEQYF
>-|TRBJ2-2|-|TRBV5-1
TGCGCCAGCAGCTTGGCCGGGGAGCTGTTTTTT
CASSLAGELFF
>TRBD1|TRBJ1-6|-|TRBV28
TGTGCCAGCAGTTTCTTCGACAGGGGAAAGGGGTCACCCCTCCACTTT
CASSFFDRGKGSPLHF
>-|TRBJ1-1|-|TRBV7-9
TGTGCCAGCAGCTTAGGAGTTGACACTGAAGCTTTCTTT
CASSLGVDTEAFF
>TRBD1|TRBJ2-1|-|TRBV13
TGTGCCAGCAGCAATTCGGGACAGGGTGGGTTTAATGAGCAGTTCTTC
CASSNSGQGGFNEQFF
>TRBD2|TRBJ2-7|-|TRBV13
TGTGCCAGCAGCTTAGCTTTTCAGACTAGCGGGAACTCCTACGAGCAGTACTTC
CASSLAFQTSGNSYEQYF
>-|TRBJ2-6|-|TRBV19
TGTGCCAGTAGTATTGTATTTTTGGACTCTGGGGCCAACGTCCTGACTTTC
CASSIVFLDSGANVLTF
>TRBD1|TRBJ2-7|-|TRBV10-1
TGCGCCAGCTCATCGGACAGGGACTCCTACGAGCAGTACTTC
CASSSDRDSYEQYF
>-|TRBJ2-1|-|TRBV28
TGTGCCAGCAGTTTACCCCCTACTGAGCAGTTCTTC
CASSLPPTEQFF
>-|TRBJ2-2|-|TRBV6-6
TGTGCCGGGAAAGGACAGTCGAACACCGGGGAGCTGTTTTTT
CAGKGQSNTGELFF
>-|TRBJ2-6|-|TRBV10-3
TGTGCCATACGGACACCGTCTGGGGCCAACGTCCTGACTTTC
CAIRTPSGANVLTF
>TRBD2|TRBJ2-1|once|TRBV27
TGTGCCAGCTCCCCCGGGGGGGGTGAGCAGTTCTTC
CASSPGGGEQFF
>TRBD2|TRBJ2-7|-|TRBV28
TGTGCCAGCAGTTTAGGGGGGGGAGAGGCTGAGCAGTACTTC
CASSLGGGEAEQYF
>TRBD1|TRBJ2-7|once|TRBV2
TGTGCCAGCAGTGTTGGACAGGCCTACGAGCAGTACTTC
CASSVGQAYEQYF
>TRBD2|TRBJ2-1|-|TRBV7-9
TGTGCCAGCAGCTCCCAGCCAGGACTAGCGGGAGTGACCTACAATGAGCAGTTCTTC
CASSSQPGLAGVTYNEQFF
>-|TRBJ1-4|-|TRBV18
TGTGCCAGCTCACCGCGGGCAACTAATGAAAAACTGTTTTTT
CASSPRATNEKLFF
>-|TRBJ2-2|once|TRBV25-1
TGTGCCAGCAGTGAGAACCAGCCGACCGGGGAGCTGTTTTTT
CASSENQPTGELFF
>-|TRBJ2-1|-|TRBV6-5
TGTGCCACCCAAGGAGGGCTGCATGAGCAGTTCTTC
CATQGGLHEQFF
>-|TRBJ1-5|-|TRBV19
TGTGCCAGTGAGGGCAGGGGCATTGATCCCAATCAGCCCCAGCATTTT
CASEGRGIDPNQPQHF
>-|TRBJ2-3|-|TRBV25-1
TGTGCCAGCAGTGAAACAACAGATACGCAGTATTTT
CASSETTDTQYF
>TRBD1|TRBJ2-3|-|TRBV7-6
TGTGCCAGCAGCTTAGTAGGGACAGGGGACCTCACAGATACGCAGTATTTT
CASSLVGTGDLTDTQYF
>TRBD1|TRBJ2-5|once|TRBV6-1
TGTGCCAGCAGTGAAGCCCCTCGATCGGACAGGAGGGAGACCCAGTACTTC
CASSEAPRSDRRETQYF
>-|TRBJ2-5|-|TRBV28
TGTGCCAGCAGTTACGGCAGGGGACCCTCAGAGACCCAGTACTTC
CASSYGRGPSETQYF
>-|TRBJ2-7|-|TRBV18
TGTGCCAGCTCCGAACCTACGAGCCGAACCTACGAGCAGTACTTC
CASSEPTSRTYEQYF
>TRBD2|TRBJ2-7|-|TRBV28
TGTGCCAGCAGTCCAGCGGGAGGAGTCTACGAGCAGTACTTC
CASSPAGGVYEQYF
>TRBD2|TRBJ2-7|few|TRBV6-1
TGTGCCAGCAGTGAAGGGGTAGCGGGAGTTCCTCAGTACTTC
CASSEGVAGVPQYF
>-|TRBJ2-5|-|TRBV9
TGTGCCAGCAGCGTAGGGGGGGGCCCTATCCAAGAGACCCAGTACTTC
CASSVGGGPIQETQYF
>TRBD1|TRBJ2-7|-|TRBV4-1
TGCGCCAGCAGCGAGGGGGCATCTCGCTACGAGCAGTACTTC
CASSEGASRYEQYF
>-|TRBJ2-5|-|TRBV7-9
TGTGCCAGCAGCTGGGGGGGGCCCGGGACCCAGTACTTC
CASSWGGPGTQYF
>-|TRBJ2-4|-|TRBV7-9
TGTGCCAGCAGCTTAGAGAACGTGGCCAAAAACATTCAGTACTTC
CASSLENVAKNIQYF
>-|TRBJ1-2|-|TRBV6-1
TGTGCCAGCAGTAGGCTAGGAGGCTACACCTTC
CASSRLGGYTF
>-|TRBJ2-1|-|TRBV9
TGTGCCAGCAGCCTACCTCCCGGAGACAATGAGCAGTTCTTC
CASSLPPGDNEQFF
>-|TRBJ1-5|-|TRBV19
TGTGCCAGTAGTATAGCTTCAGGGGGCAATCAGCCCCAGCATTTT
CASSIASGGNQPQHF
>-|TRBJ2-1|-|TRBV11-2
TGTGCCAGCAGCTTTTCTGGGATCGGGGGCAATGAGCAGTTCTTC
CASSFSGIGGNEQFF